These 2 T cell receptor beta chains share one sample of origin, sequenced in a study of Ad26.COV2.S vaccination and SARS-CoV-2 variants. Data came from immunoSEQ multiplex PCR; TCRdb stores just in-frame clones and leaves some out. Of 350,000 to 400,000 clones listed, around 85% are singletons. Stated treatment: about 20 received Ad26.COV2.S at low or high dose, single or two shots; about 5 received placebo; per-sample allocation not given. Specimens were obtained on day 63 following the first vaccine or placebo injection. The starting material was peripheral blood, obtained in a trial of Ad26.COV2.S vaccine versus placebo. The receptors stem from a person aged 18-60 years who received the Ad26.COV2.S COVID-19 vaccine or a placebo.

The V gene is TRBV30, the J gene TRBJ1-1; D is unresolved. Germline CDR1 GTSNPN, CDR2 SVGIG (reference sequence). The CDR3 is 16 amino acids. Trimming pared 2 bases from V and 5 bases from J, leaving 21 bases between. The CDR3 loop is CAWSPGLFQKGTEAFF. Here the CDR3 DNA reads TGTGCCTGGAGTCCTGGCCTCTTCCAGAAAGGGACTGAAGCTTTCTTT.

This chain joins TRBV30 and TRBJ2-7, with D tentatively TRBD1 (5 bases). The CDR3 length is 14 residues. Germline assignment: CDR1 GTSNPN and CDR2 SVGIG (reference sequence). Between the trimmed V and J ends, which lost 0 bases and 2 bases, there was a span of 11 bases. The CDR3 nucleotides are TGTGCCTGGAGTGTACGAGACAGCACCTACGAGCAGTACTTC. Amino acids: CAWSVRDSTYEQYF.